These T cell receptor beta chains were read from a single sample in a study of cytomegalovirus exposure and HLA in healthy donors. Sequenced by immunoSEQ multiplex PCR; TCRdb stores in-frame clones only, minus some. The data show hundreds of thousands of clones, around nine tenths seen once. The sample was PBMCs. The receptors stem from a woman under 30 in good health and CMV-seronegative. Each CDR3 is given with its conserved first and last residue. The D gene is left open where the match is weak. Rows may omit the clone size; those that give it use once, few, many or a size class.

j_gene,v_gene,d_gene,abundance,CDR3nt,CDR3aa
TRBJ2-5,TRBV4-1,TRBD1,NA,TGCGCCAGCAGCCAGGGGGACAGGGGCCAAGAGACCCAGTACTTC,CASSQGDRGQETQYF
TRBJ2-1,TRBV6-5,TRBD1,NA,TGTGCCAGCAGTTACTCGAACAGGGGTCCATACAATGAGCAGTTCTTC,CASSYSNRGPYNEQFF
TRBJ2-3,TRBV27,TRBD2,NA,TGTGCCAGCAGTTTATCGCTTACACTAGCGGGAGGTCCAGATACGCAGTATTTT,CASSLSLTLAGGPDTQYF
TRBJ2-6,TRBV5-1,NA,NA,TGCGCCAGCAGCTTGGTCGCGAGGGGGTCTGGGGCCAACGTCCTGACTTTC,CASSLVARGSGANVLTF
TRBJ2-5,TRBV27,NA,NA,TGTGCCAGCAGTTGGGCCAGGGAAACAATCCAAGAGACCCAGTACTTC,CASSWARETIQETQYF
TRBJ1-2,TRBV2,NA,few,TGTGCCAGCACGTACAGGGAAGTACGGGGCTACACCTTC,CASTYREVRGYTF
TRBJ2-1,TRBV7-6,TRBD2,NA,TGTGCCAGCAGCGACCGCGGGAGTCGGGTCAATGAGCAGTTCTTC,CASSDRGSRVNEQFF
TRBJ2-7,TRBV27,TRBD2,NA,TGTGCCAGCAGCCAACCCCGAGCGGGAGGGCACTACTACGAGCAGTACTTC,CASSQPRAGGHYYEQYF
TRBJ1-5,TRBV2,NA,NA,TGTGCCAGCAGCGACAGGCTGGGCCGGCAGCCCCAGCATTTT,CASSDRLGRQPQHF
TRBJ1-2,TRBV10-3,NA,NA,TGTGCCATCAAAATGACAGCAGCTAACTATGGCTACACCTTC,CAIKMTAANYGYTF
TRBJ1-2,TRBV28,TRBD1,NA,TGTGCCAGCAGTTTAGAAGGGGGACAGAACTATGGCTACACCTTC,CASSLEGGQNYGYTF
TRBJ2-7,TRBV25-1,TRBD1,NA,TGTGCCAGCAGTAAAACAGGGGTTACCTACGAGCAGTACTTC,CASSKTGVTYEQYF
TRBJ2-3,TRBV27,NA,NA,TGTGCCAGCAGTTTATCGTCGGGGGCAGATACGCAGTATTTT,CASSLSSGADTQYF
TRBJ2-1,TRBV9,NA,NA,TGTGCCAGCAGCGTAGGAAACCGGGAGAACAATGAGCAGTTCTTC,CASSVGNRENNEQFF
TRBJ2-7,TRBV18,NA,NA,TGTGCCAGCTCACCATGGAGCCCAGGGGCCGCCGGATCATTATACGAGCAGTACTTC,CASSPWSPGAAGSLYEQYF
TRBJ2-1,TRBV30,NA,NA,TGTGCCTGGAGGCTAAGCTCCTACAATGAGCAGTTCTTC,CAWRLSSYNEQFF
TRBJ2-7,TRBV2,NA,NA,TGTGCCAGCACTGACACCCGAGTTGAGCAGTACTTC,CASTDTRVEQYF
TRBJ1-2,TRBV5-6,NA,NA,TGTGCCAGCAGTGGACTTAACTATGGCTACACCTTC,CASSGLNYGYTF
TRBJ1-6,TRBV27,NA,NA,TGTGCCAGCAGCAGTCGGACGGCCTTGGGCCAGGGCAATTCACCCCTCCACTTT,CASSSRTALGQGNSPLHF
TRBJ2-7,TRBV28,TRBD1,NA,TGTGCCAGCAGTCTAGGGACAGTCCACCAGTCAGACTACGAGCAGTACTTC,CASSLGTVHQSDYEQYF
TRBJ1-2,TRBV27,TRBD1,NA,TGTGCCAGCACAAGGGGACAGGGGCATGGCTACACCTTC,CASTRGQGHGYTF
TRBJ2-7,TRBV5-4,NA,NA,TGTGCCAGCAACAACCGCAGGGACTCCTACGAGCAGTACTTC,CASNNRRDSYEQYF
TRBJ1-2,TRBV9,TRBD1,NA,TGTGCCAGCAGCCCAAGGGGGGACAGACCGATCTATGGCTACACCTTC,CASSPRGDRPIYGYTF
TRBJ2-1,TRBV14,NA,NA,TGTGCCAGCAGCCAAGATCGAGATGAGCAGTTCTTC,CASSQDRDEQFF
TRBJ2-1,TRBV27,TRBD2,once,TGTGCCAGCAAGCGGGAACGGAACTACAATGAGCAGTTCTTC,CASKRERNYNEQFF
TRBJ2-7,TRBV6-5,TRBD1,once,TGTGCCAGCAGTTACTCGACAGGGGTCGGAAACGAGCAGTACTTC,CASSYSTGVGNEQYF
TRBJ2-7,TRBV6-6,TRBD2,NA,TGTGCCAGCATGGCTAGCGGGAGTTACGAGCAGTACTTC,CASMASGSYEQYF
TRBJ2-5,TRBV5-4,TRBD1,NA,TGTGCCAGCAGCCACCTATCGGGACAGGGAAAGGAGACCCAGTACTTC,CASSHLSGQGKETQYF
TRBJ2-3,TRBV27,NA,NA,TGTGCCAGCAGTTTATCGGGAGGTGTCGGCACAGATACGCAGTATTTT,CASSLSGGVGTDTQYF
TRBJ2-1,TRBV5-1,NA,NA,TGCGCCAGCAGCTTGGGAGTCAATGAGCAGTTCTTC,CASSLGVNEQFF
TRBJ1-6,TRBV5-1,TRBD1,NA,TGCGCCAGCAGCTTGAAAGGGGGCGGGAATTCACCCCTCCACTTT,CASSLKGGGNSPLHF
TRBJ2-5,TRBV30,NA,NA,TGTGCCTGGAGTGTAATCGGGGGAGAGACCCAGTACTTC,CAWSVIGGETQYF
TRBJ2-7,TRBV7-9,TRBD2,NA,TGTGCCAGCAGCTTAAGCGGGAGCGTATACGAGCAGTACTTC,CASSLSGSVYEQYF
TRBJ2-1,TRBV9,TRBD1,NA,TGTGCCAGCAGCGAGAACCTAGGGGGCCCGGGGAACTCCTACAATGAGCAGTTCTTC,CASSENLGGPGNSYNEQFF
TRBJ1-2,TRBV27,TRBD1,NA,TGTGCCAGCAGTCTCAACCGGGACAGATTCGGCTACACCTTC,CASSLNRDRFGYTF
TRBJ1-1,TRBV15,NA,NA,TGTGCCACCAGCAGAGCTCAGGGATCTGAAGCTTTCTTT,CATSRAQGSEAFF
TRBJ1-2,TRBV5-1,TRBD1,NA,TGCGCCAGCAGCTCCTCACAGGGGAACTATGGCTACACCTTC,CASSSSQGNYGYTF
TRBJ1-5,TRBV28,NA,NA,TGTGCCAGCAGTTTTCTACAGACCAATCAGCCCCAGCATTTT,CASSFLQTNQPQHF
TRBJ1-2,TRBV6-4,NA,NA,TGTGCCAGCAGTCAATTCATGTGGGAGGGCGGCTACACCTTC,CASSQFMWEGGYTF
TRBJ1-3,TRBV4-3,NA,NA,TGCGCCAGCAGCCAAGCGGAGAAGTCTGGAAACACCATATATTTT,CASSQAEKSGNTIYF
TRBJ2-7,TRBV6-5,NA,NA,TGTGCCAGCAGTTCCGGGAGGACAGGGACCCACGAGCAGTACTTC,CASSSGRTGTHEQYF
TRBJ2-1,TRBV15,TRBD2,NA,TGTGCCACCAGCAGGGGGGGCAGGACTAGCGGCCACAATGAGCAGTTCTTC,CATSRGGRTSGHNEQFF